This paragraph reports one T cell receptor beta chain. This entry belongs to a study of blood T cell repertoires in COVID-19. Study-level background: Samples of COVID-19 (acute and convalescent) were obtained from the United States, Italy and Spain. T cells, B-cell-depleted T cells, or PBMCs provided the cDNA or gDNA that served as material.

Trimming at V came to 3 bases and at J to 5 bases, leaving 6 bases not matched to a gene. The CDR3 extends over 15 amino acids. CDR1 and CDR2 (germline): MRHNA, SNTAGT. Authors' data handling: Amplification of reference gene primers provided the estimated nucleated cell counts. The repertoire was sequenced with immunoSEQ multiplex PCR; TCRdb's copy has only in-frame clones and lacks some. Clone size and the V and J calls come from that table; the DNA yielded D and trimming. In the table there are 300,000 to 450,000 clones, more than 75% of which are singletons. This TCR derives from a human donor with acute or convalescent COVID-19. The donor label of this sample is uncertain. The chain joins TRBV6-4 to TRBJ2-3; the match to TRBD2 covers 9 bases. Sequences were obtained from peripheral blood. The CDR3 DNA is TGTGCCAGCAGTGATTCAGCGGGGGGTGGAGATACGCAGTATTTT. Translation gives CASSDSAGGGDTQYF.